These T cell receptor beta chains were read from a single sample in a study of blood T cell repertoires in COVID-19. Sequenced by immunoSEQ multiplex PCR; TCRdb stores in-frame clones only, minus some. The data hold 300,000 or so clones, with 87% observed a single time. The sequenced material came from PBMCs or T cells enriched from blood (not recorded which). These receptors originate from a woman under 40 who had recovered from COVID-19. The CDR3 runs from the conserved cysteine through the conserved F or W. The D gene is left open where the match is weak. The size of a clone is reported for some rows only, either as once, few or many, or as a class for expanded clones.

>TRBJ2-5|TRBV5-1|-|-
CASSLVQASQETQYF
TGCGCCAGCAGCTTGGTCCAGGCCTCCCAAGAGACCCAGTACTTC
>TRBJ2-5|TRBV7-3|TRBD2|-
CASSRGGSGGAAQYF
TGTGCCAGCAGCCGGGGGGGCAGCGGGGGGGCGGCCCAGTACTTC
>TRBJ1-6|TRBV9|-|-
CASSANSRPNSPLHF
TGTGCCAGCAGCGCTAACAGCAGGCCGAATTCACCCCTCCACTTT
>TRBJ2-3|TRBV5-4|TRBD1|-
CASSLGTGVGDTQYF
TGTGCCAGCAGCTTGGGGACAGGGGTTGGAGATACGCAGTATTTT
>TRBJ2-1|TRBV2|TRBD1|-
CASSRDRALYNEQFF
TGTGCCAGCAGTCGGGACAGGGCCCTTTACAATGAGCAGTTCTTC
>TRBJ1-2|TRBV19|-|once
CASSRGENYGYTF
TGTGCCAGCAGCCGTGGGGAGAACTATGGCTACACCTTC
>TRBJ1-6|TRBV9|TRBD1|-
CASSGEGQGNVGPYNSPLHF
TGTGCCAGCAGCGGCGAGGGACAGGGAAACGTAGGCCCCTATAATTCACCCCTCCACTTT
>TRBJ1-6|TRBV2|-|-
CASSVRQTDNSPLHF
TGTGCCAGCAGTGTCCGGCAGACTGATAATTCACCCCTCCACTTT
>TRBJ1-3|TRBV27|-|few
CASSFSGTFSGNTIYF
TGTGCCAGCAGTTTTTCAGGCACCTTCTCTGGAAACACCATATATTTT
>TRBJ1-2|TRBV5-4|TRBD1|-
CASSLAGTGVGYTF
TGTGCCAGCAGCTTGGCCGGGACAGGGGTTGGCTACACCTTC
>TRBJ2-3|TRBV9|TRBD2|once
CASSPLLGRGLAGYTDTQYF
TGTGCCAGCAGCCCACTCTTGGGACGGGGACTAGCGGGGTACACAGATACGCAGTATTTT
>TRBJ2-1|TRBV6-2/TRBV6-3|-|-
CASSRTNLGNEQFF
TGTGCCAGCAGTCGGACAAACCTGGGGAATGAGCAGTTCTTC
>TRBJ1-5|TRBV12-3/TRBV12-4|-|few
CASSLQGRQPQHF
TGTGCCAGCAGTTTGCAGGGCCGCCAGCCCCAGCATTTT
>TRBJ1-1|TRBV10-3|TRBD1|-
CAIRTGGDTEAFF
TGTGCCATCAGGACAGGGGGGGACACTGAAGCTTTCTTT
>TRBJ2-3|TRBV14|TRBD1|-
CASSRTGVRDTQYF
TGTGCCAGCAGCCGGACAGGGGTTCGAGATACGCAGTATTTT
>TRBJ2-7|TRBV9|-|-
CASSPGQSFYEQYF
TGTGCCAGCAGCCCCGGACAGTCCTTCTACGAGCAGTACTTC
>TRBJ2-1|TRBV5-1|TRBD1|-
CASSFRTGSSYNEQFF
TGCGCCAGCAGCTTCAGGACAGGGAGCTCCTACAATGAGCAGTTCTTC
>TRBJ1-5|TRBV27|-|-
CASRLGSGNDQPQHF
TGTGCCAGCAGATTAGGATCAGGGAACGATCAGCCCCAGCATTTT
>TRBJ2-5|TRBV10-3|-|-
CAINDGPQETQYF
TGTGCCATCAACGATGGCCCGCAAGAGACCCAGTACTTC
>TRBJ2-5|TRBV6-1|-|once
CASSEALRGTGYF
TGTGCCAGCAGTGAAGCGCTTCGGGGGACTGGGTACTTC
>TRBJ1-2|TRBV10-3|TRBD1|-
CAISEQGAVSGYGYTF
TGTGCCATCAGTGAGCAGGGGGCGGTCTCTGGCTATGGCTACACCTTC
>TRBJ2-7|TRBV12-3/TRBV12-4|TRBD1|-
CASRRTGTYEQYF
TGTGCCAGCAGGCGGACAGGTACCTACGAGCAGTACTTC
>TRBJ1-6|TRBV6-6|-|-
CASSVGAKQTLSSYNSPLHF
TGTGCCAGCAGCGTGGGGGCCAAACAGACCCTGAGCTCCTATAATTCACCCCTCCACTTT
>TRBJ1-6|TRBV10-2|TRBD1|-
CASSRQGVGGTPLHF
TGCGCCAGCTCCAGACAGGGTGTTGGAGGGACACCCCTCCACTTT
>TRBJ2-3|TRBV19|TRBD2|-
CASTGLAGRTDTQYF
TGTGCCAGTACAGGTCTAGCGGGGCGCACAGATACGCAGTATTTT
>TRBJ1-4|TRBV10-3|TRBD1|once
CAISGAGGFNEKLFF
TGTGCCATCAGTGGGGCAGGGGGCTTTAATGAAAAACTGTTTTTT
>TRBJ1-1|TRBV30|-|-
CAWGPGVMNTEAFF
TGTGCCTGGGGCCCTGGAGTCATGAACACTGAAGCTTTCTTT
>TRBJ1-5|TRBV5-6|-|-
CASGKDGGAEPQHF
TGTGCCAGCGGAAAGGACGGGGGGGCAGAGCCCCAGCATTTT
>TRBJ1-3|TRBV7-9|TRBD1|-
CASSPTTINRGREGNTIYF
TGTGCCAGCAGCCCAACGACTATTAACAGGGGGCGAGAAGGAAACACCATATATTTT
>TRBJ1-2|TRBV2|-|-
CASGSHGGGYTF
TGTGCCAGCGGGTCCCACGGAGGTGGCTACACCTTC
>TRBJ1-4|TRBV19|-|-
CASSSRQGGNNEKLFF
TGTGCCAGTAGTTCCCGGCAGGGAGGGAATAATGAAAAACTGTTTTTT